The following is a TCR beta chain sequence with its context. Its cognate antigen is unknown. Indicated time point: week 11, during vaccination. The content of each vaccine dose was 300 ug of mutant IDH1 20-mer peptide, and topical imiquimod accompanied it. The source of the sample is a study of a mutant IDH1 vaccine in newly diagnosed glioma. At the level of the study: The first vaccination came 4-6 weeks after radiotherapy alone, or with temozolomide cycles. Among treated patients, approximately 60% were male and about 40% female, and mean age was approximately 40 years. The study, taken as a whole, reports: Of all patients, approximately 93% showed vaccine-induced immune responses.

TCRdb's table, derived via immunoSEQ multiplex PCR, lists solely in-frame clones and lacks some. This table holds 110,000 or so clones, almost 90% found once. The junction had 11 bases not matched to a gene; V was cut back by 1 base and J by 7 bases. The CDR3 is 17 residues long. Germline V CDR1 and CDR2: MNHEY, SMNVEV (reference sequence). This clonotype was obtained from a woman between 45 and 65 years old with glioma. The sequencing here drew on PBMCs, taken from a glioma patient whose treatment included an IDH1 peptide vaccine. The chain couples TRBV27 to TRBJ1-4; 8 positions agree with TRBD1. The CDR3 DNA sequence: TGTGCCAGCAGTTTATTATCCCGGACAGGGAGGAGTGAAAAACTGTTTTTT. Translation: CASSLLSRTGRSEKLFF.